The T cell receptor (beta chain) under discussion was sequenced for a study of blood T cell repertoires in COVID-19. Study summary: Researchers got acute and convalescent COVID-19 samples from the United States, Italy and Spain. T cells, B-cell-depleted T cells, or PBMCs supplied cDNA or gDNA.

The CDR3 spans 16 residues. Germline CDR1 and CDR2: SNHLY and FYNNEI. V shed 7 bases and J shed 5 bases, with 24 bases lying between them. Libraries were prepared by immunoSEQ multiplex PCR; TCRdb keeps only in-frame clonotypes and omits some of them. The table includes about 330,000 clones, approximately 85% detected once. Specimen: peripheral blood. This clonotype was sampled from a woman aged 45 to 65 with acute or convalescent COVID-19. This chain connects TRBV2 to TRBJ2-7; TRBD2 might be the D (5 bases). This CDR3 is CASTKEEVLGIHEQYF. DNA of the CDR3: TGTGCCAGCACTAAAGAGGAGGTTTTGGGTATCCACGAGCAGTACTTC.